One sample yielded the 31 T cell receptor beta chains listed below, sequenced in a study of cytomegalovirus exposure and HLA in healthy donors. The primer mix had 60 Vbeta and 13 Jbeta primers. The method was immunoSEQ multiplex PCR; TCRdb's version includes in-frame clones alone and lacks a portion of them. The sample has about 190,000 clones, roughly 87% seen once. Input material: PBMCs. The receptors were sampled from a boy between 2 and 10 years old in good health and CMV-seronegative.

This rearrangement joins TRBV29-1 to TRBJ2-5; TRBD1 aligns across 7 bases. Per the germline V gene, CDR1 is SQVTM and CDR2 is ANQGSEA. V was pared by 8 bases and J by 3 bases, with 18 bases of the junction left unmatched. This CDR3 comprises 16 residues. CDR3 nucleotides: TGCAGCATATATGGATTGTCAGGGGGTCGCGAAGAGACCCAGTACTTC. Its translation is CSIYGLSGGREETQYF.

The CDR3, as DNA: TGTGCCAGCAGCCAGTGGGACAGCCACAATGAAAAACTGTTTTTT. Amino acid sequence: CASSQWDSHNEKLFF. The chain links TRBV14 to TRBJ1-4; 7 bases map to TRBD1. J lost 5 bases, V lost 3 bases, and 6 bases had no gene match. The germline CDR1 and CDR2 sequences are SGHDN and FVKESK. The CDR3 consists of 15 residues.

This chain links TRBV5-1 with TRBJ2-3; 10 positions agree with TRBD2. Germline lookup yields CDR1 SGHRS and CDR2 YFSETQ. V shed 7 bases, J shed 1 base, and the junction held 6 bases outside the gene matches. The CDR3 has 15 amino acids. In DNA, the CDR3 is TGCGCCAGCCGGGGGCTAGCGGGGGGCACAGATACGCAGTATTTT. Translation: CASRGLAGGTDTQYF.

The J gene is TRBJ1-2, the V gene TRBV29-1; D possibly corresponds to TRBD1 (5 bases). Germline CDR1 SQVTM, CDR2 ANQGSEA. V dropped 6 bases and J dropped 2 bases, with 19 bases sitting between them. The CDR3 sequence is 15 residues long. Written as DNA, the CDR3 is TGCAGCGTCCCGAATCGAGAGGACACCAACTATGGCTACACCTTC. Translating it yields CSVPNREDTNYGYTF.

The V call is TRBV7-3, the J call TRBJ1-1; 8 bases align to TRBD1. The CDR3 is made up of 15 amino acids. V lost 3 bases to trimming and J lost 2 bases; unmatched junction nucleotides: 5. Germline CDR1 is SGHTA and CDR2 is FQGTGA. CDR3 region: CASSLDRASNTEAFF. Written as DNA, the CDR3 is TGTGCCAGCAGCTTGGACAGGGCGAGTAACACTGAAGCTTTCTTT.

This CDR3 is CASSDAQGGDNQPQHF. CDR3 DNA: TGTGCCAGCAGCGACGCACAGGGAGGGGATAATCAGCCCCAGCATTTT. The J gene is TRBJ1-5, the V gene TRBV28; D possibly corresponds to TRBD1 (6 bases). Per the germline V gene, CDR1 is MDHEN and CDR2 is SYDVKM. CDR3 length: 16 amino acids. The germline V and J ends were trimmed by 6 bases and 4 bases, with 19 bases remaining between them.

The chain recombines TRBV6-5 with TRBJ2-5, with D possibly matching TRBD2 (6 bases). Trimming took 5 bases from V and 9 from J, leaving 16 bases between them. CDR3 length equals 13 residues. Germline values: CDR1 MNHEY, CDR2 SVGAGI. The DNA for the CDR3 is TGTGCCAGCAGTGCAACAGGTGGAGGGGCCCAGTACTTC. Encoded protein: CASSATGGGAQYF.

V and J are TRBV6-5 and TRBJ1-1; D unclear. Germline CDR1 MNHEY, CDR2 SVGAGI. V was cut by 5 bases and J by 7 bases, with 11 bases left in between. The CDR3 consists of 12 residues. CDR3 DNA sequence: TGTGCCAGCAGTGAATGGCCTCATGAAGCTTTCTTT. Amino acids: CASSEWPHEAFF.

This clone has more than one count but fewer than ten. This rearrangement joins TRBV10-2 to TRBJ2-7, with D maybe TRBD2 (6 bases). Germline V gene sequence: CDR1 WSHSY, CDR2 SAAADI. V lost 10 bases, J lost 1 base, and 17 bases lay in between. The CDR3 spans 14 residues. CDR3 nucleotides: TGCGCCACCATCCCCGGGACTGCATCCTACGAGCAGTACTTC. It translates to CATIPGTASYEQYF.

This clone showed up just a few times. The CDR3 is CASIGQGILTEAFF. The DNA for the CDR3 is TGTGCCAGCATCGGACAGGGAATTCTCACTGAAGCTTTCTTT. The chain employs TRBV7-8 and TRBJ1-1; TRBD1 agrees at 8 bases. The CDR3 runs 14 residues. The germline V gene encodes CDR1 SGHVS and CDR2 FQNEAQ. V shed 7 bases, J shed 4 bases, and the junction held 8 bases outside the gene matches.

This clone has a single count. Other DNA sequences in this sample translate to the same CDR3. This chain connects TRBV6-1 to TRBJ1-5; 8 bases align to TRBD1. The V gene end was trimmed by 6 bases and the J gene end by 1 base; junction bases not matched to a gene: 2. Germline CDR1 reads MNHNS; CDR2 reads SASEGT. This CDR3 is 14 amino acids long. As DNA, the CDR3 is TGTGCCAGCAGAAGACAGGGGAGCAATCAGCCCCAGCATTTT. Translating it yields CASRRQGSNQPQHF.

The chain employs TRBV18 and TRBJ2-1; TRBD2 agrees at 11 bases. This CDR3 has 15 amino acids. V lost 3 bases and J lost 4; bases outside the gene matches: 2. Germline CDR1 and CDR2: KGHSH and LQKENI. The chain's CDR3 is CASSPGLAAYNEQFF. DNA for the CDR3: TGTGCCAGCTCACCGGGACTAGCGGCTTACAATGAGCAGTTCTTC.

The J gene is TRBJ2-3, the V gene TRBV2; 9 bases are a match to TRBD2. Germline V lookup: CDR1 SNHLY, CDR2 FYNNEI. Germline trimming cut 3 bases from V and 1 base from J; bases unmatched to any gene: 2. The CDR3 is 15 amino acids. The CDR3 is CASSDWTSGTDTQYF. The CDR3 nucleotides are TGTGCCAGCAGTGACTGGACTAGCGGCACAGATACGCAGTATTTT.

The chain couples TRBV14 to TRBJ2-7; 7 bases are a match to TRBD1. Germline V CDR1 and CDR2: SGHDN, FVKESK. J lost 7 bases, V lost 1 base, and 7 bases had no gene match. This CDR3 has 14 residues. The CDR3 loop reads CASSQVRGTSEQYF. As DNA, the CDR3 is TGTGCCAGCAGCCAAGTCAGGGGGACCTCAGAGCAGTACTTC.

The V gene is TRBV5-1, the J gene TRBJ2-7, with D possibly matching TRBD1 (5 bases). The V and J ends lost 4 bases and 1 base respectively, with 15 bases between them. Germline V lookup: CDR1 SGHRS, CDR2 YFSETQ. The CDR3 has 15 residues. The CDR3, as DNA: TGCGCCAGCAGCGAAACAAGGGGCACTTCCTACGAGCAGTACTTC. Amino acid sequence: CASSETRGTSYEQYF.

This clone was recorded a few times. CDR3 in DNA: TGTGCCAGCAGAAGCAGTAACGGGGTCTATGGCTACACCTTC. Protein: CASRSSNGVYGYTF. The chain uses TRBV6-6 and TRBJ1-2; D not resolved. CDR3 length equals 14 residues. V was clipped by 6 bases and J by 4 bases, with 15 bases between them. Germline V gene lookup returns CDR1 MNHNY and CDR2 SVGAGI (reference sequence).

The V call is TRBV15, the J call TRBJ1-2; D is unresolved. The germline V gene encodes CDR1 LNHNV and CDR2 YYDKDF (reference sequence). The ends were cut back, 5 bases at V and 2 bases at J, with 12 bases in the middle. CDR3 length: 14 amino acids. CDR3 residues: CATSRLGGNYGYTF. In DNA, the CDR3 is TGTGCCACCAGCCGACTGGGAGGGAACTATGGCTACACCTTC.

V usage is TRBV30 and J usage is TRBJ1-5; D gene unclear. The CDR3 is made up of 15 amino acids. CDR1 and CDR2 from the germline V gene are GTSNPN and SVGIG (reference sequence). V lost 0 bases and J 3 bases, leaving 12 bases between the germline ends. CDR3 amino acids: CAWSVGGIFNQPQHF. The CDR3 DNA sequence: TGTGCCTGGAGTGTCGGAGGGATATTCAATCAGCCCCAGCATTTT.

The chain employs TRBV28 and TRBJ2-3, with a tentative D call TRBD1 (7 bases). This CDR3 is 14 amino acids long. V lost 6 bases and J lost 5, with 15 bases in between. Germline V gene data show CDR1 as MDHEN and CDR2 as SYDVKM. CDR3 sequence reads: CASSSGGPGDTQYF. In nucleotides, the CDR3 is TGTGCCAGCAGCTCAGGGGGGCCAGGAGATACGCAGTATTTT.

V and J are TRBV30 and TRBJ1-3; no reliable D call. V was clipped by 4 bases and J by 0 bases, with 7 bases between them. The length of the CDR3 is 13 residues. Germline V gene sequence: CDR1 GTSNPN, CDR2 SVGIG (reference sequence). CDR3 protein: CAWTRSSGNTIYF. In DNA, the CDR3 is TGTGCCTGGACACGGAGCTCTGGAAACACCATATATTTT.

J is TRBJ1-5 and V is TRBV7-8; 7 nucleotides line up with TRBD1. This CDR3 has 17 amino acids. Germline V gene sequence: CDR1 SGHVS, CDR2 FQNEAQ. The J segment lost 0 bases and the V segment lost 5 bases, leaving 10 bases of the junction unmatched. CDR3 in DNA: TGTGCCAGCAGCCCACGGACAGGAGCATATAGCAATCAGCCCCAGCATTTT. Translation: CASSPRTGAYSNQPQHF.

This clone was picked up one time. V and J are TRBV28 and TRBJ2-7; 7 bases are a match to TRBD1. The CDR3 totals 15 residues. Germline CDR1 reads MDHEN; CDR2 reads SYDVKM. V shed 5 bases and J 0 bases; nucleotides not matched to a gene: 7. The CDR3 region has the DNA TGTGCCAGCAGTGTTACAGGGGAGAGCTCCTACGAGCAGTACTTC. Its protein product is CASSVTGESSYEQYF. The full variable domain, rest sourced from reference TRBV28 and TRBJ2-7, is DVKVTQSSRYLVKRTGEKVFLECVQDMDHENMFWYRQDPGLGLRLIYFSYDVKMKEKGDIPEGYSVSREKKERFSLILESASTNQTSMYLCASSVTGESSYEQYFGPGTRLTVT.

The chain combines TRBV5-6 with TRBJ2-4; D possibly corresponds to TRBD1 (5 bases). Germline CDR1 reads SGHDT; CDR2 reads YYEEEE. The CDR3 is 13 residues long. Trimming removed 3 bases from V and 7 bases from J, with 11 bases in between. This CDR3 is CASSSTGINIQYF. The CDR3 bases are TGTGCCAGCAGCTCCACAGGCATCAACATTCAGTACTTC.

The chain couples TRBV29-1 to TRBJ2-3, with 11 bases fitting TRBD2. This CDR3 region has 14 residues. The V and J ends lost 8 bases and 0 bases, in that order; junction bases with no gene match: 4. Germline CDR1 and CDR2: SQVTM and ANQGSEA. CDR3 coding DNA: TGCAGCTCTCGGACTAGCGGGAGCACAGATACGCAGTATTTT. As protein: CSSRTSGSTDTQYF.

The rearrangement joins TRBV2 to TRBJ1-1; 7 bases fit TRBD1. Trimming removed 6 bases from V and 1 base from J; junction bases left unmatched: 5. The CDR3 contains 14 residues. Germline V gene sequence: CDR1 SNHLY, CDR2 FYNNEI. Here the CDR3 DNA reads TGTGCCAGCAGCCTATGGACAGGGAACACTGAAGCTTTCTTT. Its translation: CASSLWTGNTEAFF.

The V gene is TRBV30, the J gene TRBJ2-7; D call uncertain. Germline loops: CDR1 GTSNPN, CDR2 SVGIG (reference sequence). Trimming cost V 3 bases and J 4 bases, with 13 bases left between them. The CDR3 loop spans 13 amino acids. CDR3 sequence: CAWSVTAFYEQYF. The CDR3 DNA sequence: TGTGCCTGGAGCGTAACAGCCTTTTACGAGCAGTACTTC.

The V and J genes are TRBV28 and TRBJ2-7; D is unclear. Germline loops: CDR1 MDHEN, CDR2 SYDVKM. V shed 6 bases and J shed 4 bases, with 10 bases lying between them. The CDR3 runs to 12 residues. The DNA for the CDR3 is TGTGCCAGCAGCTTTTCTTATTACGAGCAGTACTTC. Residues: CASSFSYYEQYF.

This clone was observed a few times. The chain is built from TRBV6-5 and TRBJ1-2, with 9 bases fitting TRBD1. CDR1 MNHEY and CDR2 SVGAGI come from the germline V gene. After removal of 3 bases from V and 6 bases from J, the junction contained 11 bases not matched to a gene. The CDR3 sequence is 16 residues long. The CDR3 spells CASSYRPGTGLHGYTF. CDR3 sequence (DNA): TGTGCCAGCAGTTATCGACCGGGGACAGGGTTACATGGCTACACCTTC.

The V gene is TRBV7-9, the J gene TRBJ2-2; no definite D call. Germline V gene data show CDR1 as SEHNR and CDR2 as FQNEAQ (reference sequence). Trimming took off 5 bases at V and 0 bases at J, with 16 bases between the two ends. CDR3 size: 17 residues. The CDR3 region has the DNA TGTGCCAGCAGCACCTACACCCGGGTCACGAACACCGGGGAGCTGTTTTTT. It is translated as CASSTYTRVTNTGELFF.

The chain recombines TRBV7-9 with TRBJ1-4, with D hard to call. Trimming left V 1 base short and J 0 bases short, with 6 bases between. The CDR3 length is 15 residues. Germline V CDR1 and CDR2: SEHNR, FQNEAQ (reference sequence). The CDR3 sequence is CASSLGLSTNEKLFF. In nucleotides, the CDR3 is TGTGCCAGCAGCTTAGGACTGTCAACTAATGAAAAACTGTTTTTT.

The chain uses TRBV2 and TRBJ2-1; 8 bases are shared with TRBD1. V lost 10 bases, J lost 7 bases, and 3 bases stayed unmatched. Germline lookup yields CDR1 SNHLY and CDR2 FYNNEI. This CDR3 has 11 amino acids. The CDR3 reads CATRQGNEQFF. DNA for the CDR3: TGTGCCACAAGACAGGGGAATGAGCAGTTCTTC.